This T cell receptor (beta chain) was sequenced in a study of blood T cell repertoires in COVID-19. The germline V gene encodes CDR1 SGHTA and CDR2 FQGNSA. CDR3 length: 13 amino acids. The J segment lost 8 bases and the V segment lost 4 bases, leaving 5 bases of the junction unmatched. Method: immunoSEQ multiplex PCR; TCRdb's copy keeps in-frame clones and lacks some. The data contain 150,000 to 200,000 clones, 65% to 80% of them singletons. Categorization into cohorts depended on clinical history that participants reported. V usage is TRBV7-2 and J usage is TRBJ1-2; 9 bases are a match to TRBD1. This TCR derives from a woman in her 50s with acute COVID-19. The sample taken for sequencing was PBMCs or T cells enriched from blood (not recorded which). The CDR3 sequence is CASSSWTGVGYTF. CDR3 DNA sequence: TGTGCCAGCAGCTCCTGGACAGGGGTCGGCTACACCTTC.